What follows is one T cell receptor (beta chain) and its context. The antigen remains unidentified. The data were obtained in a study of identical twins. Study outcomes and limitations: Out-of-frame alpha sequences common to twins were enriched for low generation probability. A partial confounding effect on zero-insertion analyses could come from invariant MAIT and iNKT cells.

Template switching added a universal primer binding site, and final cDNA carried unique molecular identifiers. TCRdb independently ran MiXCR on the 5' RACE reads; one entry per CDR3 protein. Seen here are a few hundred thousand distinct CDR3 sequences, around 20% observed once, and the top ten hold 10% to 15%. The germline V and J ends were trimmed by 0 bases and 5 bases, with 6 bases remaining between them. CDR3 length: 12 residues. Germline CDR1 reads SGHKS; CDR2 reads YYEKEE (reference sequence). The genes are TRBV5-5 and TRBJ2-7; D is uncertain. Sequencing was carried out using naive T cells sorted from blood. The receptor comes from a man in his fifties in good health. The CDR3 DNA is TGTGCCAGCAGCTTGGGGAACCACGAGCAGTACTTC. Its protein product is CASSLGNHEQYF.